A single sample gave rise to the 10 T cell receptor beta chains below, sequenced in a study of control samples from healthy donors and cancer patients. Clones were sequenced by immunoSEQ multiplex PCR, and TCRdb holds only the in-frame ones, with some missing. The profile shows over 100,000 clones, roughly 90% of them singletons. The material sequenced was blood. The receptor set was obtained from a woman aged 45 to 65 in good health.

CDR3 DNA: TGCGCCAGCAGTGGCTTAGAAAGCTCCTACGAGCAGTACTTC. This translates into CASSGLESSYEQYF. The chain has TRBV10-2 and TRBJ2-7, with D unclear. Trimming removed 4 bases from V and 0 bases from J, with 10 bases in between. The CDR3 contains 14 residues. The germline V gene has CDR1 WSHSY and CDR2 SAAADI.

The rearrangement links TRBV6-5 to TRBJ2-7, with a weak D call TRBD1 (5 bases). Trimming took 0 bases from V and 2 from J, leaving 11 bases between them. From germline, CDR1 is MNHEY and CDR2 SVGAGI. The CDR3 length is 15 residues. The CDR3: CASSYSPGRTYEQYF. The CDR3 nucleotides are TGTGCCAGCAGTTACTCGCCAGGGCGGACCTACGAGCAGTACTTC.

V and J are TRBV19 and TRBJ1-1; the D gene is possibly TRBD1 (6 bases). V shed 3 bases and J shed 8 bases, with 22 bases lying between them. Germline assignment: CDR1 LNHDA and CDR2 SQIVND (reference sequence). The CDR3 loop spans 16 amino acids. The CDR3 bases are TGTGCCAGTAGTATGGGAAGGGGGACACCGGGAGTCGAAGCTTTCTTT. Residues: CASSMGRGTPGVEAFF.

This sequence joins TRBV18 and TRBJ1-1; D unresolved. Germline V CDR1 and CDR2: KGHSH, LQKENI. This CDR3 has 13 amino acids. V was clipped by 4 bases and J by 7 bases, with 13 bases between them. The CDR3 loop reads CASSLVGAIEAFF. The CDR3 nucleotides are TGTGCCAGCTCACTTGTGGGTGCTATTGAAGCTTTCTTT.

The chain is built from TRBV2 and TRBJ2-5, with D hard to call. V lost 4 bases, J lost 5 bases, and 8 bases lay in between. CDR3 size: 12 residues. Germline lookup yields CDR1 SNHLY and CDR2 FYNNEI. Here the CDR3 reads CASSVKVETQYF. The CDR3 nucleotides are TGTGCCAGCAGTGTAAAGGTTGAGACCCAGTACTTC.

This clone was seen more than once but under ten times. The chain employs TRBV7-9 and TRBJ1-6, with D possibly TRBD1 on 6 matching bases. This CDR3 contains 15 residues. In germline, CDR1 is SEHNR, CDR2 FQNEAQ (reference sequence). V was shortened by 1 base and J by 11 bases, with 15 bases between the two germline ends. The chain's CDR3 is CASSLGPQGLTPLHF. CDR3 DNA sequence: TGTGCCAGCAGCTTAGGACCACAGGGTTTGACACCCCTCCACTTT.

The chain employs TRBV27 and TRBJ2-5; the D gene is possibly TRBD1 (5 bases). Germline loops: CDR1 MNHEY, CDR2 SMNVEV (reference sequence). CDR3 length equals 16 residues. Trimming cost V 5 bases and J 2 bases, with 18 bases left between them. CDR3 DNA: TGTGCCAGCAGTCTAGGTCAGGGCCTTCGTCAAGAGACCCAGTACTTC. Residues: CASSLGQGLRQETQYF.

The chain has TRBV7-6 and TRBJ1-6; D is possibly TRBD1 (5 bases). The CDR3 totals 15 residues. Looked up from germline, CDR1 is SGHVS and CDR2 is FNYEAQ. Trimming pared 4 bases from V and 7 bases from J, leaving 14 bases between. In DNA form, the CDR3 reads TGTGCCAGCAGCTCCCAGGGCGCCCTGAATTCACCCCTCCACTTT. It specifies CASSSQGALNSPLHF.

V is TRBV6-5 and J is TRBJ1-4, with unresolved D. Germline CDR1 is MNHEY and CDR2 is SVGAGI. Deletions cut 0 bases from V and 3 bases from J, with 11 bases between. CDR3 size: 16 residues. The CDR3 spells CASSYSATSSNEKLFF. The CDR3 DNA reads as TGTGCCAGCAGTTACTCTGCGACTTCCTCTAATGAAAAACTGTTTTTT.

This clone was found once. This sequence joins TRBV6-5 and TRBJ2-7; D may be TRBD2 (6 bases). The germline CDR1 and CDR2 sequences are MNHEY and SVGAGI. This CDR3 comprises 13 residues. Trimming stripped 7 bases from V and 2 bases from J, with 12 bases between. CDR3 protein: CASIREAPYEQYF. The CDR3 region has the DNA TGTGCCAGCATAAGGGAGGCACCCTACGAGCAGTACTTC.